The 30 T cell receptor beta chains below all came from one sample that was sequenced in a study of T cells in Graves' hyperthyroidism and ophthalmopathy. The source material, RNA transcripts, was used to amplify TCR beta CDR3 regions. First-round RT-PCR with HTBI primers amplified the TCR CDR3 region. TCRdb reanalysed the multiplex PCR reads using MiXCR and keeps one entry per CDR3 protein. The sample records 350,000 or so distinct CDR3 sequences, 15% to 20% being singletons. Sequencing used blood. Receptors originate from a woman in her thirties or forties with Graves' ophthalmopathy.

This clonotype was observed many times. The J gene is TRBJ2-7, the V gene TRBV6-5, with TRBD2 matching over 11 bases. From germline, CDR1 is MNHEY and CDR2 SVGAGI. V was pared by 6 bases and J by 3 bases, with 4 bases of the junction left unmatched. The CDR3 runs 14 residues. The CDR3 DNA reads TGTGCCAGCAGAACTAGCGGGAGTGTCTACGAGCAGTACTTC. It encodes CASRTSGSVYEQYF.

At least ten counts were recorded for this clonotype. This sequence joins TRBV4-2 and TRBJ1-3, with D perhaps matching TRBD1 (6 bases). Trimming pared 5 bases from V and 4 bases from J, leaving 9 bases between. Germline lookup yields CDR1 LGHNA and CDR2 YNFKEQ. The CDR3 loop spans 13 amino acids. The CDR3 spells CASSYGQGNTIYF. CDR3 sequence (DNA): TGTGCCAGCAGCTACGGACAGGGAAACACCATATATTTT.

This clonotype came up many times. This sequence joins TRBV7-6 and TRBJ1-5; D is uncertain. Per germline, CDR1 SGHVS and CDR2 FNYEAQ. The V and J ends lost 1 base and 7 bases respectively, with 14 bases between them. This CDR3 comprises 15 residues. CDR3 sequence (DNA): TGTGCCAGCAGCTTAGAGGCGAACACCGGACAGCCCCAGCATTTT. Encoded protein: CASSLEANTGQPQHF. The full variable domain, its missing parts supplied by reference TRBV7-6 and TRBJ1-5, is GAGVSQSPRYKVTKRGQDVALRCDPISGHVSLYWYRQALGQGPEFLTYFNYEAQQDKSGLPNDRFSAERPEGSISTLTIQRTEQRDSAMYRCASSLEANTGQPQHFGDGTRLSIL.

This clonotype turned up a few times. Since a much larger clone is just one base distant, this may be a read error. The chain joins TRBV28 to TRBJ2-7; 9 nucleotides match TRBD2. The CDR3 totals 16 residues. Germline CDR1 is MDHEN and CDR2 is SYDVKM. This CDR3 reads CASMPPSGTGAYERYF. The CDR3 coding sequence is TGTGCCAGCATGCCCCCTAGCGGGACTGGGGCCTACGAGCGGTACTTC.

This clonotype was observed at least ten times. The chain couples TRBV10-2 to TRBJ2-7, with D possibly matching TRBD1 (6 bases). V gave up 2 bases and J gave up 4 bases, with 12 bases separating them. The CDR3 totals 14 residues. The V gene's germline CDR1 is WSHSY and CDR2 SAAADI. CDR3 sequence reads: CASSEVQGYYEQYF. The CDR3, as DNA: TGCGCCAGCAGTGAGGTACAGGGTTATTACGAGCAGTACTTC.

This clonotype showed up many times. V usage is TRBV24-1 and J usage is TRBJ1-5; D uncertain. Germline values: CDR1 KGHDR, CDR2 SFDVKD. Trimming took off 2 bases at V and 7 bases at J, with 8 bases between the two ends. The CDR3 covers 13 residues. The CDR3 reads CATSDWDGQPQHF. The CDR3 DNA reads as TGTGCCACCAGTGATTGGGATGGGCAGCCCCAGCATTTT.

This clonotype has only a few counts. One end of the junction varies from germline; a read error may be responsible. The chain links TRBV15 to TRBJ2-5, with 7 positions matching TRBD2. The CDR3 is 13 residues long. Germline CDR1 and CDR2: LNHNV and YYDKDF (reference sequence). CDR3 protein: CATSRHGGETQYF. The DNA for the CDR3 is TGTGCCACTAGCAGACACGGGGGGGAGACCCAGTACTTC. Full variable domain (outside the CDR3, taken from reference TRBV15 and TRBJ2-5): DAMVIQNPRYQVTQFGKPVTLSCSQTLNHNVMYWYQQKSSQAPKLLFHYYDKDFNNEADTPDNFQSRRPNTSFCFLDIRSPGLGDTAMYLCATSRHGGETQYFGPGTRLLVL.

In this sample, this clonotype turned up many times. The genes are TRBV13 and TRBJ2-7; D is unclear. V was pared by 1 base and J by 6 bases, with 7 bases between. The CDR3 consists of 12 residues. Germline V gene sequence: CDR1 PRHDT, CDR2 FYEKMQ (reference sequence). The CDR3 nucleotides read TGTGCCAGCAGCTTAGAGGGCCTCGAGCAGTACTTC. It translates to CASSLEGLEQYF.

The chain employs TRBV28 and TRBJ1-4, with D perhaps matching TRBD1 (5 bases). CDR3 length equals 15 residues. Germline V gene sequence: CDR1 MDHEN, CDR2 SYDVKM. V was cut by 6 bases and J by 0 bases, with 11 bases left in between. The CDR3 bases are TGTGCCAGCAGACTAGACAGCGCAACTAATGAAAAACTGTTTTTT. Translated, it gives CASRLDSATNEKLFF.

This clonotype appeared many times. In DNA form, the CDR3 reads TGCAGCGTTTCCAGGACAGGGGGGAGTGTGGAGCAGTACTTC. Translating gives CSVSRTGGSVEQYF. The rearrangement joins TRBV29-1 to TRBJ2-7, with 10 positions matching TRBD1. This CDR3 has 14 amino acids. V lost 5 bases, J lost 7 bases, and 11 bases stayed unmatched. Germline CDR1 and CDR2: SQVTM and ANQGSEA.

This clonotype has at least ten counts. The rearrangement uses TRBV5-8 and TRBJ1-6, with 7 bases lining up with TRBD1. J was trimmed by 9 bases and V by 4 bases; bases with no gene match: 7. Germline lookup yields CDR1 SGHTS and CDR2 YDEGEE. This CDR3 comprises 14 residues. CDR3 sequence (DNA): TGTGCCAGCAGCAAGTTACAGGGGCGTTCACCCCTCCACTTT. This translates into CASSKLQGRSPLHF.

This chain uses TRBV15 with TRBJ1-5; D is ambiguous. The V end lost 0 bases, the J end lost 1 base, and 7 bases lay between the germline ends. Germline CDR1 LNHNV, CDR2 YYDKDF (reference sequence). This CDR3 spans 15 amino acids. CDR3 sequence (DNA): TGTGCCACCAGCAGAGACCGAGCCAGCAATCAGCCCCAGCATTTT. It specifies CATSRDRASNQPQHF.

This clonotype showed up many times. This sequence joins TRBV12-3 or TRBV12-4 and TRBJ1-2; 8 bases are shared with TRBD1. This CDR3 region has 13 residues. Trimming removed 7 bases from V and 4 bases from J; junction bases left unmatched: 5. Here the CDR3 DNA reads TGTGCCAGCAACCCAGGACAGGGCTATGGCTACACCTTC. This translates into CASNPGQGYGYTF.

The chain couples TRBV20-1 to TRBJ2-5; weak D call: TRBD2 (5 bases). From germline, CDR1 is DFQATT and CDR2 SNEGSKA (reference sequence). The CDR3 contains 13 residues. Trimming stripped 1 base from V and 5 bases from J, with 11 bases between. The CDR3 region is CSARGASWETQYF. CDR3 coding DNA: TGCAGTGCTAGAGGGGCTAGCTGGGAGACCCAGTACTTC.

This clonotype was observed many times. This chain connects TRBV20-1 to TRBJ2-7, with a weak D call TRBD1 (6 bases). Trimming stripped 6 bases from V and 1 base from J, with 16 bases between. This CDR3 spans 14 amino acids. CDR1 DFQATT and CDR2 SNEGSKA come from the germline V gene (reference sequence). The DNA for the CDR3 is TGCAGTGCCCTTACCAACGGACAGTCCTACGAGCAGTACTTC. Protein sequence: CSALTNGQSYEQYF.

This clonotype was recorded at least ten times. This chain joins TRBV3-1 and TRBJ2-7, with 15 bases matching TRBD2. Germline assignment: CDR1 LGHDT and CDR2 YNNKEL (reference sequence). V gave up 4 bases and J gave up 0 bases; unmatched junction bases: 19. The CDR3 is made up of 22 amino acids. For the CDR3, the DNA is TGTGCCAGCAGCCCAGAAGGGTGGTACGGGACTAGCGGGAGGCCGGACTCCTACGAGCAGTACTTC. Its protein is CASSPEGWYGTSGRPDSYEQYF.

The table lists this clonotype with many counts. The chain recombines TRBV19 with TRBJ1-2, with a tentative D call TRBD1 (5 bases). Trimming removed 3 bases from V and 7 bases from J, with 12 bases in between. The CDR3 has 13 amino acids. Germline CDR1 is LNHDA and CDR2 is SQIVND (reference sequence). The CDR3 DNA reads TGTGCCAGTAGTATGGGGCAGGTTGGTGGCTACACCTTC. Its protein product is CASSMGQVGGYTF.

V gene TRBV15 combines with J gene TRBJ1-2; 9 bases are shared with TRBD1. Germline trimming cut 4 bases from V and 4 bases from J; bases unmatched to any gene: 7. CDR1 and CDR2 (germline): LNHNV, YYDKDF (reference sequence). The CDR3 runs to 15 residues. Written as DNA, the CDR3 is TGTGCCACCAGCACACAGGGGGCGACGAGCTATGGCTACACCTTC. It codes for CATSTQGATSYGYTF.

The chain has TRBV5-1 and TRBJ2-6, with D hard to call. The V end lost 5 bases, the J end lost 2 bases, and 17 bases lay between the germline ends. Germline assignment: CDR1 SGHRS and CDR2 YFSETQ. The CDR3 has 17 residues. The CDR3 DNA follows: TGCGCCAGCAGTCAATCGACGGGTTTGACTGGGGCCAACGTCCTGACTTTC. Residues: CASSQSTGLTGANVLTF. The full variable domain, rest sourced from reference TRBV5-1 and TRBJ2-6, is KAGVTQTPRYLIKTRGQQVTLSCSPISGHRSVSWYQQTPGQGLQFLFEYFSETQRNKGNFPGRFSGRQFSNSRSEMNVSTLELGDSALYLCASSQSTGLTGANVLTFGAGSRLTVL.

This clonotype was counted many times. J is TRBJ2-7 and V is TRBV19; no clear D. The CDR3 runs to 15 residues. CDR1 LNHDA and CDR2 SQIVND come from the germline V gene (reference sequence). V dropped 2 bases and J dropped 3 bases, with 14 bases sitting between them. CDR3 coding DNA: TGTGCCAGTAGTATACAGGTTCCGGGCGGCTACGAGCAGTACTTC. Its translation: CASSIQVPGGYEQYF. Together with reference TRBV19 and TRBJ2-7, the CDR3 gives the full variable domain: DGGITQSPKYLFRKEGQNVTLSCEQNLNHDAMYWYRQDPGQGLRLIYYSQIVNDFQKGDIAEGYSVSREKKESFPLTVTSAQKNPTAFYLCASSIQVPGGYEQYFGPGTRLTVT.

This clonotype has ten or more counts. The CDR3 coding sequence is TGTGCCAGCAGTTTGGTACGGGACACCGGGGAGCTGTTTTTT. This encodes CASSLVRDTGELFF. The gene calls are TRBV12-3 or TRBV12-4 and TRBJ2-2; D unclear. The CDR3 runs 14 residues. V was shortened by 3 bases and J by 3 bases, with 8 bases between the two germline ends.

This clonotype was observed many times. The junction and the germline gene differ at one end; a read error may be behind it. CDR3 bases: TGTGCCAGCAGCATAGCGGGAGGGCGTTCCGGGGAGCTGTTTTTT. Translated: CASSIAGGRSGELFF. The rearrangement uses TRBV7-9 and TRBJ2-2, with 11 bases lining up with TRBD2. CDR3 size: 15 residues. The germline gives CDR1 SEHNR, CDR2 FQNEAQ (reference sequence).

The sample holds many counts of this clonotype. The chain uses TRBV9 and TRBJ2-7; D possibly corresponds to TRBD2 (5 bases). Trimming took 4 bases from V and 3 from J, leaving 14 bases between them. From germline, CDR1 is SGDLS and CDR2 YYNGEE. The CDR3 length is 14 residues. The CDR3 spells CASSQRAADYEQYF. As DNA, the CDR3 is TGTGCCAGCAGCCAGAGGGCAGCCGACTACGAGCAGTACTTC.

The chain joins TRBV28 to TRBJ2-5, with unresolved D. CDR3 length: 13 amino acids. Trimming left V 3 bases short and J 2 bases short, with 7 bases between. The germline gives CDR1 MDHEN, CDR2 SYDVKM. The CDR3 region is CASSFQEQETQYF. The CDR3 nucleotides are TGTGCCAGCAGTTTCCAAGAACAAGAGACCCAGTACTTC.

Ten or more counts support this clonotype. The CDR3 bases are TGTGCCAGCAGTTACTATGGACAGTATCAGCCCCAGCATTTT. Its protein is CASSYYGQYQPQHF. The chain combines TRBV6-2 or TRBV6-3 with TRBJ1-5; tentatively, D is TRBD1 (6 bases). This CDR3 is built from 14 residues. V was pared by 1 base and J by 5 bases, with 9 bases between. Germline-derived CDR1 and CDR2 are MNHEY and SVGEGT.

There are many counts of this clonotype. The J gene is TRBJ2-7, the V gene TRBV7-8; D gene unclear. Germline-derived CDR1 and CDR2 are SGHVS and FQNEAQ. Trimming stripped 2 bases from V and 0 bases from J, with 11 bases between. This CDR3 comprises 15 residues. The CDR3 sequence is CASSLRTSSSYEQYF. The CDR3 DNA follows: TGTGCCAGCAGCTTACGGACCTCGAGCTCCTACGAGCAGTACTTC.

This clonotype has at least ten counts. The J gene is TRBJ2-7, the V gene TRBV28; 12 bases align to TRBD2. The CDR3 is 18 residues long. Germline V gene lookup returns CDR1 MDHEN and CDR2 SYDVKM. With 6 bases clipped from V and 3 bases from J, the junction kept 15 bases outside the gene matches. The CDR3 DNA reads TGTGCCAGCAGCCTACTCAGGTTACGGACTAGCGGGAACTACGAGCAGTACTTC. Translated, it gives CASSLLRLRTSGNYEQYF.

This clonotype appeared a few times. The chain uses TRBV27 and TRBJ2-6, with D hard to call. This CDR3 region has 15 residues. Trimming cost V 3 bases and J 4 bases, with 10 bases left between them. Germline CDR1 MNHEY, CDR2 SMNVEV (reference sequence). In DNA form, the CDR3 reads TGTGCCAGCAGTTTTAAAGATAAGGGGGCCAACGTCCTGACTTTC. Its translation is CASSFKDKGANVLTF.

Ten or more counts support this clonotype. The rearrangement joins TRBV5-5 to TRBJ2-5; TRBD1 aligns across 7 bases. This CDR3 contains 15 residues. Germline V lookup: CDR1 SGHKS, CDR2 YYEKEE (reference sequence). Trimming took 7 bases from V and 2 from J; bases not matched to a gene: 11. The DNA of the CDR3 is TGTGCCAGCCTCAGTCCGGCAGGGGGACAAGAGACCCAGTACTTC. Its translation is CASLSPAGGQETQYF.

This clonotype was picked up many times. The V gene is TRBV20-1, the J gene TRBJ1-1; 7 bases are shared with TRBD1. The CDR3 length is 18 residues. Germline-derived CDR1 and CDR2 are DFQATT and SNEGSKA (reference sequence). After removal of 5 bases from V and 5 bases from J, the junction contained 23 bases not matched to a gene. The CDR3, as DNA: TGCAGTGCTGAGAGACCGCGCGTAAGGGGGCTGACATATACTGAAGCTTTCTTT. It specifies CSAERPRVRGLTYTEAFF.